This T cell receptor (beta chain) was identified in a study of identical twins. The study, taken as a whole, reports: Models underestimated TCR alpha sharing (out-of-frame) in monozygotic twins. Beta out-of-frame sequences displayed a weaker excess of sharing between twins.

The germline V and J ends were trimmed by 0 bases and 6 bases, with 7 bases remaining between them. This CDR3 region has 14 residues. Germline V CDR1 and CDR2: SGHRS, YFSETQ. Remarks on this clonotype: What it binds is not known.

A universal primer site was incorporated via template switching, and the cDNA contained unique molecular identifiers. One entry per CDR3 protein, called by TCRdb with MiXCR from the 5' RACE reads. The table shows roughly 1.6 million distinct CDR3 sequences, with under 35% occurring only once. This receptor was identified in a newborn girl in good health. The specimen sequenced was cord blood. The chain employs TRBV5-1 and TRBJ1-6, with D hard to call. The CDR3 sequence is CASSLDSRNSPLHF. CDR3 nucleotides: TGCGCCAGCAGCTTGGATTCGCGTAATTCACCCCTCCACTTT.